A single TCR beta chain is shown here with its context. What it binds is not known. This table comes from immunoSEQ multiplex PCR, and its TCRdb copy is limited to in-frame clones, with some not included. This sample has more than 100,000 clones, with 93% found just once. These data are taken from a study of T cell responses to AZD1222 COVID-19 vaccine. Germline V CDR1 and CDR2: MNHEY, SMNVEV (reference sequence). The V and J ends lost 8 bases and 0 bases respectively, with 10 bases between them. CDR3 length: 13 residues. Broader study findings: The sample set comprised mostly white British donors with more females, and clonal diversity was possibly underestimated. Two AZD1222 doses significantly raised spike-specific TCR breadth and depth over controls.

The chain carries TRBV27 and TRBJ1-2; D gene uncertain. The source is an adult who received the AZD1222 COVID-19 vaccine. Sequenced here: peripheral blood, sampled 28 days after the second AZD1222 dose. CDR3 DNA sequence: TGTGCCAGCGGGTCAGCGGCTAACTATGGCTACACCTTC. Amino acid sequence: CASGSAANYGYTF.